Sequencing of this TCR beta chain was carried out in a study of T cell clones after liver transplantation. As for the study in general: Post-transplant blood was tracked for graft-donor-reactive T cell clones identified in a pre-transplant mixed lymphocyte reaction. Timepoints were pre-transplant, pre-withdrawal, and after withdrawal was completed or failed.

Generated by immunoSEQ multiplex PCR, the TCRdb table keeps only in-frame clones and is missing some. This table has 45,000 to 60,000 clones, 60% to 80% appearing once. Germline V gene lookup returns CDR1 SQVTM and CDR2 ANQGSEA. Trimming cost V 4 bases and J 5 bases; bases outside gene matches: 10. The CDR3 has 14 amino acids. This clone was counted between two and nine times. What it binds is unknown. Whole-study findings and limits: Donor-reactive sequences fell more than third party-reactive ones, suggesting partial deletion. Circulating graft-donor-reactive CD4 TCRbeta sequences fell significantly post-transplant in most of the 8 subjects.

The TCR originated in a human patient who received a liver transplant. Part of the T cell pool may stem from the graft donor. This specimen consisted of CD4+ T cells from blood, obtained at the 22-month timepoint. V usage is TRBV29-1 and J usage is TRBJ2-5; TRBD1 matches 7 bases. The CDR3 sequence: CSVAQGQPGETQYF. The CDR3 DNA follows: TGCAGCGTTGCTCAGGGACAGCCAGGGGAGACCCAGTACTTC.